This T cell receptor beta chain derives from a study of CD8 T cells in Susac syndrome. Random hexamers were used to reverse transcribe the RNA input (about 0.5 to 1 ug). An immunoSEQ multiplex PCR generated amplified TCR beta CDR3 products spanning 54 Vbeta and 13 Jbeta. Via MiXCR, TCRdb re-called the immunoSEQ multiplex PCR reads, giving one row per CDR3 protein. The table lists about 210,000 distinct CDR3 sequences, approximately 93% of them singletons, with 0.1% in the top ten. Looked up from germline, CDR1 is SGHRS and CDR2 is YFSETQ. Trimming stripped 0 bases from V and 2 bases from J, with 9 bases between. This CDR3 is built from 14 residues.

Source material: CD4+ T cells from PBMCs. The source of this sequence is a human donor in good health. The V call is TRBV5-1, the J call TRBJ2-7; possible D gene TRBD2, 5 bases. The DNA of the CDR3 is TGCGCCAGCAGCTTGGAGGGAGCTGCCTACGAGCAGTACTTC. Translated: CASSLEGAAYEQYF.